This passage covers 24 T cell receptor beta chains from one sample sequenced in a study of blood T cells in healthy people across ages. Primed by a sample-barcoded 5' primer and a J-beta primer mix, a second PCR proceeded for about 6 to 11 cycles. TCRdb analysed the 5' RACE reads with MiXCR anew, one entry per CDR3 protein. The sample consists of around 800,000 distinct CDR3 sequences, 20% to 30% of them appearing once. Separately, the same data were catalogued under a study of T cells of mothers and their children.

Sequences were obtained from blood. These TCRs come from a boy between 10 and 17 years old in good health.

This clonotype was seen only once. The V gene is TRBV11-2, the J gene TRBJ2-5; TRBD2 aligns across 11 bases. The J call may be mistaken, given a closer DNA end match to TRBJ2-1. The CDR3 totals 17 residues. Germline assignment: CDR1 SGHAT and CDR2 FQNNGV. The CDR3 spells CASSRLVGSGGANEQFF. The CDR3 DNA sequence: TGTGCCAGCAGCCGCCTTGTGGGTAGCGGGGGGGCGAATGAGCAGTTCTTC.

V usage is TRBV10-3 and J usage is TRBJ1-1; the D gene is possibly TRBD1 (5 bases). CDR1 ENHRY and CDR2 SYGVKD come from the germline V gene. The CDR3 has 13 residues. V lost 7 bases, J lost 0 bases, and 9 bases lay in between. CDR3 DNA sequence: TGTGCCATCACCTCGACAGTGAACACTGAAGCTTTCTTT. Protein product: CAITSTVNTEAFF.

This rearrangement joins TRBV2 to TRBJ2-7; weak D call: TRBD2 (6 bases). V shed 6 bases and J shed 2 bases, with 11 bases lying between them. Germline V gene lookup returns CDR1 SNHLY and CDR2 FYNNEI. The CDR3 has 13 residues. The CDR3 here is CASRTGDPYEQYF. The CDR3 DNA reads TGTGCCAGCAGGACGGGGGATCCCTACGAGCAGTACTTC.

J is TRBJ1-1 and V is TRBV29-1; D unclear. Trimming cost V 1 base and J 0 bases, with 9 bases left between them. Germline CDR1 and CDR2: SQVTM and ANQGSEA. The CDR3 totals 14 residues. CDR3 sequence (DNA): TGCAGCGTTGAAGGGAGGCTAATGAACACTGAAGCTTTCTTT. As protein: CSVEGRLMNTEAFF.

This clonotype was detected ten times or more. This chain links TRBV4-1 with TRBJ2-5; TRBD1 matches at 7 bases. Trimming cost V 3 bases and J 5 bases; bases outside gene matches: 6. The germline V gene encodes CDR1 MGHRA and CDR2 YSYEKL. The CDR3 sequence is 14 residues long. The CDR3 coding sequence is TGCGCCAGCAGCCACAACAGGGGCGGGGAGACCCAGTACTTC. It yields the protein CASSHNRGGETQYF.

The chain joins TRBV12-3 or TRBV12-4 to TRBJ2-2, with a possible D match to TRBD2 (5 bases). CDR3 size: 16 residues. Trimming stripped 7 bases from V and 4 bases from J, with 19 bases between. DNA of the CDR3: TGTGCCAGCACCCTGCTAGCTGGTCGGGGCACCGGGGAGCTGTTTTTT. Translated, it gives CASTLLAGRGTGELFF.

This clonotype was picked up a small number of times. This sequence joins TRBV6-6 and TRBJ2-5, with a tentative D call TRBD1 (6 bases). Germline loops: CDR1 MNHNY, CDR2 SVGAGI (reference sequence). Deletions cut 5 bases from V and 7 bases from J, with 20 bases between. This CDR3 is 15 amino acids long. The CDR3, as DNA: TGTGCCAGCAGTACCCAAGGGGGTCGGGGTGGGACCCAGTACTTC. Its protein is CASSTQGGRGGTQYF.

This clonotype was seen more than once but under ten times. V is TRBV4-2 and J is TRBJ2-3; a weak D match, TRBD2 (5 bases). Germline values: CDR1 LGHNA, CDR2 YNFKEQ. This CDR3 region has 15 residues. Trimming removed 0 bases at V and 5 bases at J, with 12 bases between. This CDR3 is CASSQDRGLGDTQYF. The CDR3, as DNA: TGTGCCAGCAGCCAAGATCGAGGACTGGGAGATACGCAGTATTTT.

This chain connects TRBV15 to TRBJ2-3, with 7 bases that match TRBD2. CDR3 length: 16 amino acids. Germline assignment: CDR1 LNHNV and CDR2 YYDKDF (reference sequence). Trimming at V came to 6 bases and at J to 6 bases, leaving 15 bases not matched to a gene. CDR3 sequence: CATSNEPGGVADTQYF. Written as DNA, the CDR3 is TGTGCCACCAGTAACGAACCGGGGGGAGTTGCCGATACGCAGTATTTT.

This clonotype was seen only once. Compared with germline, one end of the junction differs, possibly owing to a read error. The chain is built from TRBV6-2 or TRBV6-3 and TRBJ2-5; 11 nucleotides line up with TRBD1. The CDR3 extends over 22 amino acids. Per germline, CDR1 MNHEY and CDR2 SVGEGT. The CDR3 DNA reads TGTGCCAGCAGTATCCAGTTTCCGGGACAGGGGGGGGCCCATGCTAACCAAGAGGCCCAGTACTTC. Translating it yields CASSIQFPGQGGAHANQEAQYF.

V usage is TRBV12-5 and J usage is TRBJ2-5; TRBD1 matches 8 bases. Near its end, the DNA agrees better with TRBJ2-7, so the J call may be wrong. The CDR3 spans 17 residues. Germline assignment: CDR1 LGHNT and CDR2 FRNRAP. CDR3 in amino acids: CASGLRSLGQGSYEQYF. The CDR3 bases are TGTGCTAGTGGTTTACGTTCTCTAGGACAGGGATCCTACGAGCAGTACTTC.

This chain's CDR3 is CASAFPGDHEQFF. CDR3 DNA sequence: TGTGCCAGCGCGTTCCCGGGGGACCATGAGCAGTTCTTC. This sequence joins TRBV12-3 or TRBV12-4 and TRBJ2-1; TRBD2 is a possible D gene (6 bases). This CDR3 is 13 amino acids long. Trimming shortened V by 8 bases and J by 8 bases, and 16 bases separated the two germline ends.

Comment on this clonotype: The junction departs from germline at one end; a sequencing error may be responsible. The CDR3 region has the DNA TGCAGTCCTAGCGGGATGGGGGAGACCCAGTACTTC. This codes for CSPSGMGETQYF. This chain joins TRBV20-1 and TRBJ2-5; TRBD2 matches at 9 bases. The CDR3 runs to 12 residues. Germline CDR1 is DFQATT and CDR2 is SNEGSKA (reference sequence).

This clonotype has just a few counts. DNA of the CDR3: TGCAGCTGCCGCAGGGGTAATAATTCACCCCTCCACTTT. This encodes CSCRRGNNSPLHF. The chain uses TRBV20-1 and TRBJ1-6; D possibly corresponds to TRBD1 (6 bases). CDR1 is DFQATT, CDR2 SNEGSKA, per germline (reference sequence). The CDR3 is 13 amino acids.

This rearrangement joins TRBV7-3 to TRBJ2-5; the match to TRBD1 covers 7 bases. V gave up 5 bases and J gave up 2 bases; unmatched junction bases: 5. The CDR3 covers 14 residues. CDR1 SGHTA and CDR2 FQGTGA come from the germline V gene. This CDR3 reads CASSPGQPQETQYF. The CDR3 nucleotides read TGTGCCAGCAGCCCGGGACAGCCACAAGAGACCCAGTACTTC.

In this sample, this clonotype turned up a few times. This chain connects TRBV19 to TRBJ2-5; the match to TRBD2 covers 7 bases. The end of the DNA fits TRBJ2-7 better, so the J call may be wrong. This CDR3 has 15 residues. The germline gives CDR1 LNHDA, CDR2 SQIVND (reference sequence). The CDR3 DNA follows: TGTGCCAGTAGTATTGGCAGCGGGGAGACCTGCGAGCAGTACTTC. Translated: CASSIGSGETCEQYF.

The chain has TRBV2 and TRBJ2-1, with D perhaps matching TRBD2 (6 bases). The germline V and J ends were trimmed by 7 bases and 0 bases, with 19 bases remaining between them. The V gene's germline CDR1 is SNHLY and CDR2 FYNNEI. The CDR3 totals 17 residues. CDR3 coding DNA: TGTGCCAGCATGGGACTCGCCGACCAGAGCTCCTACAATGAGCAGTTCTTC. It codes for CASMGLADQSSYNEQFF. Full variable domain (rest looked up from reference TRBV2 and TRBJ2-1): EPEVTQTPSHQVTQMGQEVILRCVPISNHLYFYWYRQILGQKVEFLVSFYNNEISEKSEIFDDQFSVERPDGSNFTLKIRSTKLEDSAMYFCASMGLADQSSYNEQFFGPGTRLTVL.

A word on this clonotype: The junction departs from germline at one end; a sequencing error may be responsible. CDR3 sequence (DNA): TGTGCCAGCAGTTTAGCGGGGGGTAATCGGTACAGTGAGCAGTTCTTC. Translation: CASSLAGGNRYSEQFF. The chain carries TRBV12-3 or TRBV12-4 and TRBJ2-1, with a possible D match to TRBD2 (6 bases). The CDR3 extends over 16 amino acids.

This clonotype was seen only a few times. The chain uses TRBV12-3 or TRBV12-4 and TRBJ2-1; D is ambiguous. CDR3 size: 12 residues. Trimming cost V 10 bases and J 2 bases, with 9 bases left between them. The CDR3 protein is CATARPYNEQFF. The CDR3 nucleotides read TGTGCCACCGCTAGACCCTACAATGAGCAGTTCTTC.

The CDR3 DNA follows: TGTGCCATCGAACGGGATGATAGCTCCTACAATGAGCAGTTCTTC. As protein: CAIERDDSSYNEQFF. The chain carries TRBV6-6 and TRBJ2-1; tentatively, D is TRBD2 (5 bases). Looked up from germline, CDR1 is MNHNY and CDR2 is SVGAGI (reference sequence). V was trimmed by 10 bases and J by 0 bases, leaving 16 bases between them. CDR3 length: 15 residues.

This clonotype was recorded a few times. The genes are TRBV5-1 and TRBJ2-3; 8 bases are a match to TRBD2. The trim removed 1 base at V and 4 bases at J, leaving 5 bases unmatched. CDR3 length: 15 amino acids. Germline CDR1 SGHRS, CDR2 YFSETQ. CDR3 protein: CASSLRRGAPDTQYF. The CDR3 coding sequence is TGCGCCAGCAGCTTGAGGCGGGGGGCTCCAGATACGCAGTATTTT. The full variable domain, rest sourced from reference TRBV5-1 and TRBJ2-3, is KAGVTQTPRYLIKTRGQQVTLSCSPISGHRSVSWYQQTPGQGLQFLFEYFSETQRNKGNFPGRFSGRQFSNSRSEMNVSTLELGDSALYLCASSLRRGAPDTQYFGPGTRLTVL.

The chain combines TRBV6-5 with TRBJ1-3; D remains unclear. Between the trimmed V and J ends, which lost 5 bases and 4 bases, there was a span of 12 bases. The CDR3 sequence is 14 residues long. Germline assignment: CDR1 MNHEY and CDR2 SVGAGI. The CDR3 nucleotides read TGTGCCAGCAGTCGGGTCTCCTGGGGAAACACCATATATTTT. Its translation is CASSRVSWGNTIYF.

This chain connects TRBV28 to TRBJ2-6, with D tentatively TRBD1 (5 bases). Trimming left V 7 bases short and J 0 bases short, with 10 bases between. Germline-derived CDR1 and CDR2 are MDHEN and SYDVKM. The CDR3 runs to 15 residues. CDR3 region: CASTTGYSGANVLTF. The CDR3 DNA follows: TGTGCCAGCACCACAGGTTACTCTGGGGCCAACGTCCTGACTTTC. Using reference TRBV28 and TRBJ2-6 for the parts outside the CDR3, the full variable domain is DVKVTQSSRYLVKRTGEKVFLECVQDMDHENMFWYRQDPGLGLRLIYFSYDVKMKEKGDIPEGYSVSREKKERFSLILESASTNQTSMYLCASTTGYSGANVLTFGAGSRLTVL.

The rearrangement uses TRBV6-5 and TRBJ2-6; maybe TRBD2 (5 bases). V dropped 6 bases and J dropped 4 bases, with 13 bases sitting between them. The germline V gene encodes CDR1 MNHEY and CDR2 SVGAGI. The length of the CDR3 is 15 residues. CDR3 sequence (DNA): TGTGCCAGCAGAATAGTGCCGGGAGGGGCCAACGTCCTGACTTTC. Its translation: CASRIVPGGANVLTF.